These 9 T cell receptor beta chains came from one sample sequenced in a study of response to subunit inactivated influenza vaccine (dated by TCRdb to between 2018 and 2020). Libraries were made using RT-PCR. The instrument given in TCRdb is Illumina HiSeq 2500. TCRdb took the public reads, trimmed them with fastp at Q25, ran MiXCR for clone calling and kept in-frame beta chains. A single entry per CDR3 protein holds the most common genes and DNA from its merged rows. This sample is represented by around 580,000 distinct CDR3 sequences; around 15% of them were singletons. Together, the top ten hold approximately 12% of the sample. Sequenced material: PBMCs from blood, taken about 11 days after vaccination. The receptors derive from a man in his fifties or sixties who received an inactivated influenza vaccine. Donor details come from another sample of the same person, matched by shared clones.

This clonotype was counted between two and nine times. The rearrangement uses TRBV2 and TRBJ2-1; D possibly uses TRBD1 or TRBD2 (5 bases each). V lost 7 bases and J 8 bases, leaving 27 bases between the germline ends. Germline V gene sequence: CDR1 SNHLY, CDR2 FYNNEI. The CDR3 length is 17 residues. CDR3 sequence: CASTPPRGSSRGDEQFF. CDR3 nucleotide sequence: TGTGCCAGCACTCCACCGAGGGGAAGCTCAAGGGGCGATGAGCAGTTCTTC.

The chain combines TRBV5-4 with TRBJ1-2; D remains ambiguous. In germline, CDR1 is SGHNT, CDR2 YYREEE (reference sequence). Trimming shortened V by 0 bases and J by 4 bases, and 10 bases separated the two germline ends. The CDR3 runs to 14 residues. This chain's CDR3 is CASSLESKGYGYTF. For the CDR3, the DNA is TGTGCCAGCAGCTTGGAGAGTAAGGGCTATGGCTACACCTTC.

This chain uses TRBV12-3 or TRBV12-4 with TRBJ2-1; TRBD1 matches at 8 bases. The V and J ends lost 7 bases and 12 bases, in that order; junction bases with no gene match: 17. The CDR3 contains 15 residues. The CDR3 loop is CASTARDRPLQGQFF. In DNA form, the CDR3 reads TGTGCCAGCACAGCACGGGACAGGCCATTACAAGGGCAGTTCTTC.

The J gene is TRBJ1-6, the V gene TRBV7-3; perhaps TRBD1 as D (5 bases). With 6 bases removed from V and 9 bases from J, the gap between germline ends came to 18 bases. Germline V gives CDR1 SGHTA, CDR2 FQGTGA. CDR3 size: 15 residues. The CDR3 region has the DNA TGTGCCAGCAGTTACGGGGGAGGGTTTGTTTCACCCCTCCACTTT. It codes for CASSYGGGFVSPLHF.

The chain carries TRBV3-1 and TRBJ1-1; D is undetermined. The CDR3 is 16 residues long. V lost 1 base, J lost 1 base, and 13 bases lay in between. CDR1 is LGHDT and CDR2 is YNNKEL in the germline V gene (reference sequence). CDR3 bases: TGTGCCAGCAGCCAAGGGCCGGGCCGAAGGAACACTGAAGCTTTCTTT. Amino acid sequence: CASSQGPGRRNTEAFF.

The chain is built from TRBV6-1 and TRBJ2-7, with a tentative D call TRBD1 (6 bases). The CDR3 covers 13 residues. Deletions cut 4 bases from V and 4 bases from J, with 11 bases between. Germline V gene data show CDR1 as MNHNS and CDR2 as SASEGT. The CDR3 DNA follows: TGTGCCAGCAGTGCGGGACAAAATTACGAGCAGTACTTC. This encodes CASSAGQNYEQYF.

This clonotype was observed a few times. The chain recombines TRBV12-3 or TRBV12-4 with TRBJ2-7, with 7 positions matching TRBD2. This CDR3 comprises 15 residues. J was trimmed by 3 bases and V by 2 bases; bases with no gene match: 7. The CDR3 DNA reads as TGTGCCAGCAGTTTACAGGCGGGGGAATTCTACGAGCAGTACTTC. The encoded protein is CASSLQAGEFYEQYF.

This clonotype was seen a handful of times. J is TRBJ2-1 and V is TRBV12-3 or TRBV12-4, with D maybe TRBD1 (5 bases). The V end was cut by 3 bases, the J end by 10 bases, with 7 bases between. The length of the CDR3 is 11 residues. The DNA for the CDR3 is TGTGCCAGCAGTTTGACAGACGAGCAGTTCTTC. Its protein product is CASSLTDEQFF.

In this sample, this clonotype turned up a few times. The J gene is TRBJ2-1, the V gene TRBV12-3 or TRBV12-4; TRBD2 might be the D (6 bases). V lost 3 bases and J lost 7, with 13 bases in between. CDR3 length: 14 amino acids. Written as DNA, the CDR3 is TGTGCCAGCAGTTTGGGGGACTGGATGAATGAGCAGTTCTTC. Its translation is CASSLGDWMNEQFF.